One and the same sample provided the 29 T cell receptor beta chains below, sequenced in a study of shared clonotypes between healthy human individuals. Generated by immunoSEQ multiplex PCR, the TCRdb table keeps only in-frame clones and is missing some. Of about 490,000 clones listed, roughly 80% are singletons. Material: PBMCs. Every receptor here comes from a woman in her forties in good health. Some clones in this sample may be carry-over from other donors' samples.

The rearrangement joins TRBV27 to TRBJ1-1; 7 positions match TRBD1. Germline-derived CDR1 and CDR2 are MNHEY and SMNVEV (reference sequence). The CDR3 totals 14 residues. J gave up 6 bases and V 1 base, and 5 bases lay outside the gene matches. CDR3 in amino acids: CASSLYGQAPEAFF. In DNA form, the CDR3 reads TGTGCCAGCAGTTTATACGGACAGGCCCCTGAAGCTTTCTTT.

Of note for this clone: This likely reflects a read error, since a far larger clone is one base away. The V and J genes are TRBV27 and TRBJ2-3, with D maybe TRBD2 (5 bases). Germline values: CDR1 MNHEY, CDR2 SMNVEV (reference sequence). V lost 5 bases to trimming and J lost 1 base, with 7 bases between them. The CDR3 is 13 amino acids. The CDR3 DNA follows: TGTGCCAGCAGTCCCGGGGGCACAGATACGCAGTATTTT. Protein product: CASSPGGTDTQYF.

This chain uses TRBV27 with TRBJ2-1; 8 bases agree with TRBD2. V was clipped by 7 bases and J by 4 bases; unmatched bases: 9. The CDR3 spans 15 residues. CDR1 and CDR2 from the germline V gene are MNHEY and SMNVEV (reference sequence). CDR3: CASTLLAGSYNEQFF. The CDR3, as DNA: TGTGCCAGCACCCTATTAGCGGGATCTTACAATGAGCAGTTCTTC.

The genes are TRBV2 and TRBJ2-5; possible D gene TRBD1, 6 bases. The V end was cut by 7 bases, the J end by 0 bases, with 9 bases between. Germline values: CDR1 SNHLY, CDR2 FYNNEI. The CDR3 length is 13 residues. Written as DNA, the CDR3 is TGTGCCAGCAAAGAGGGGGACCAAGAGACCCAGTACTTC. Its translation: CASKEGDQETQYF.

CDR3 DNA: TGCGCCAGCACGCGTTCGGGGAGTAATGAAAAACTGTTTTTT. Amino acids: CASTRSGSNEKLFF. V and J are TRBV10-2 and TRBJ1-4; D gene unclear. V dropped 7 bases and J dropped 4 bases, with 13 bases sitting between them. This CDR3 has 14 residues. CDR1 is WSHSY, CDR2 SAAADI, per germline.

This sequence joins TRBV13 and TRBJ1-2; D remains ambiguous. V shed 5 bases and J shed 4 bases, with 29 bases lying between them. Germline V gene lookup returns CDR1 PRHDT and CDR2 FYEKMQ (reference sequence). CDR3 length: 19 amino acids. The chain's CDR3 is CASSVVTGGVPGTSYGYTF. The CDR3 bases are TGTGCCAGCAGCGTAGTCACGGGTGGGGTCCCCGGAACGTCCTATGGCTACACCTTC.

This sequence joins TRBV18 and TRBJ2-7; 11 nucleotides agree with TRBD2. Looked up from germline, CDR1 is KGHSH and CDR2 is LQKENI. This CDR3 region has 14 residues. Trimming took 3 bases from V and 6 from J; bases not matched to a gene: 4. The CDR3 loop is CASSPTSGSPEQYF. Written as DNA, the CDR3 is TGTGCCAGCTCACCTACTAGCGGGAGCCCCGAGCAGTACTTC.

This clone was recorded only once. This chain connects TRBV7-2 to TRBJ1-5, with D perhaps matching TRBD1 (6 bases). Trimming left V 0 bases short and J 7 bases short, with 10 bases between. The germline V gene encodes CDR1 SGHTA and CDR2 FQGNSA. The CDR3 has 14 amino acids. In nucleotides, the CDR3 is TGTGCCAGCAGCTTAGCGAGACAGGCCCAGCCCCAGCATTTT. Its protein is CASSLARQAQPQHF.

The chain couples TRBV4-2 to TRBJ1-4; 8 positions match TRBD1. This CDR3 is 15 amino acids long. The V segment lost 4 bases and the J segment 6 bases; nucleotides outside the gene matches: 7. From germline, CDR1 is LGHNA and CDR2 YNFKEQ. The CDR3 reads CASSRPAGGYEKLFF. The CDR3 bases are TGTGCCAGCAGCCGTCCGGCAGGGGGCTATGAAAAACTGTTTTTT.

This sequence joins TRBV9 and TRBJ2-7; D is possibly TRBD1 (6 bases). The CDR3 extends over 14 amino acids. The V end lost 0 bases, the J end lost 6 bases, and 13 bases lay between the germline ends. Germline loops: CDR1 SGDLS, CDR2 YYNGEE. This CDR3 is CASSVGQDLSEQYF. In nucleotides, the CDR3 is TGTGCCAGCAGCGTAGGACAGGACCTCTCCGAGCAGTACTTC.

Regarding this clone: This likely traces to a read error, being one base from a far larger clone. The same CDR3 is also encoded by other DNA sequences in this sample. The chain recombines TRBV28 with TRBJ2-7; the D gene is possibly TRBD2 (5 bases). Trimming took off 6 bases at V and 2 bases at J, with 14 bases between the two ends. CDR1 is MDHEN, CDR2 SYDVKM, per germline. The CDR3 sequence is 14 residues long. The DNA of the CDR3 is TGTGCCAGCAGCCCCTTGTCCGGGGCCTACGAGCAGTACTTC. This gives the protein CASSPLSGAYEQYF.

The chain has TRBV13 and TRBJ2-7; 9 nucleotides line up with TRBD2. Trimming took 5 bases from V and 5 from J; bases not matched to a gene: 7. This CDR3 has 14 amino acids. Germline V gene data show CDR1 as PRHDT and CDR2 as FYEKMQ (reference sequence). The CDR3 spells CASSPRGGGNEQYF. The CDR3 coding sequence is TGTGCCAGCAGCCCGCGGGGGGGAGGGAACGAGCAGTACTTC.

This chain connects TRBV7-9 to TRBJ1-1, with 7 positions matching TRBD1. CDR3 size: 13 residues. V shed 5 bases, J shed 7 bases, and the junction held 7 bases outside the gene matches. CDR1 is SEHNR, CDR2 FQNEAQ, per germline (reference sequence). The CDR3 DNA reads TGTGCCAGCAGCACCCGACAGGGCGTTGAAGCTTTCTTT. This encodes CASSTRQGVEAFF.

This rearrangement joins TRBV7-2 to TRBJ2-3; TRBD2 agrees at 7 bases. The length of the CDR3 is 15 residues. The ends lost 5 bases at V and 1 base at J; junction bases unmatched: 6. Germline V gives CDR1 SGHTA, CDR2 FQGNSA. The CDR3: CASSPSSGRTDTQYF. DNA of the CDR3: TGTGCCAGCAGCCCCTCTAGCGGCCGCACAGATACGCAGTATTTT. The entire variable domain, with the rest obtained from reference TRBV7-2 and TRBJ2-3, is as follows: GAGVSQSPSNKVTEKGKDVELRCDPISGHTALYWYRQSLGQGLEFLIYFQGNSAPDKSGLPSDRFSAERTGGSVSTLTIQRTQQEDSAVYLCASSPSSGRTDTQYFGPGTRLTVL.

The chain has TRBV15 and TRBJ1-2; D is perhaps TRBD1 (5 bases). V was clipped by 2 bases and J by 8 bases, with 15 bases between them. CDR1 LNHNV and CDR2 YYDKDF come from the germline V gene (reference sequence). The CDR3 has 14 residues. The CDR3: CATSRRTGGVGYTF. The CDR3 DNA is TGTGCCACCAGCAGACGAACCGGGGGAGTGGGCTACACCTTC. The whole variable domain, filled in from reference TRBV15 and TRBJ1-2, reads DAMVIQNPRYQVTQFGKPVTLSCSQTLNHNVMYWYQQKSSQAPKLLFHYYDKDFNNEADTPDNFQSRRPNTSFCFLDIRSPGLGDTAMYLCATSRRTGGVGYTFGSGTRLTVV.

The sample holds a few counts of this clone. The V gene is TRBV7-9, the J gene TRBJ1-1; TRBD1 matches at 11 bases. The CDR3 is made up of 15 amino acids. Germline V gives CDR1 SEHNR, CDR2 FQNEAQ (reference sequence). V shed 7 bases and J 8 bases; nucleotides not matched to a gene: 12. The chain's CDR3 is CASTQGQGAPREAFF. The DNA for the CDR3 is TGTGCCAGCACCCAAGGACAGGGGGCCCCCCGGGAAGCTTTCTTT.

This chain links TRBV7-8 with TRBJ2-1; tentatively, D is TRBD1 or TRBD2 (5 bases each). CDR3 size: 15 residues. The germline V gene encodes CDR1 SGHVS and CDR2 FQNEAQ. V dropped 3 bases and J dropped 1 base, with 10 bases sitting between them. The CDR3 DNA sequence: TGTGCCAGCAGCTTTCGGGGCAATTCCTACAATGAGCAGTTCTTC. Translation: CASSFRGNSYNEQFF.

This clone was counted only a few times. The chain is built from TRBV5-1 and TRBJ2-5; 10 bases align to TRBD2. CDR1 is SGHRS and CDR2 is YFSETQ in the germline V gene. The length of the CDR3 is 17 residues. With V trimmed by 1 base and J by 4 bases, 10 bases remained unmatched. CDR3 bases: TGCGCCAGCAGCTTGAGCTCCCTAGCGGGAGTCAGAGAGACCCAGTACTTC. Translation gives CASSLSSLAGVRETQYF.

The chain links TRBV6-5 to TRBJ2-5, with TRBD1 as a possible D gene (5 bases). The CDR3 length is 16 residues. CDR1 and CDR2 (germline): MNHEY, SVGAGI. The germline V and J ends were trimmed by 2 bases and 2 bases, with 15 bases remaining between them. The CDR3 spells CASSYGAVRGQETQYF. As DNA, the CDR3 is TGTGCCAGCAGTTACGGGGCGGTTAGGGGTCAAGAGACCCAGTACTTC.

The V gene is TRBV21-1, the J gene TRBJ1-2. TRBV21-1 has pseudogene status. The CDR3 has 15 residues. The CDR3 sequence is CASSGLWRSPSAYTF. In DNA, the CDR3 is TGTGCCAGCAGCGGGCTCTGGAGGAGCCCGTCGGCATACACCTTC.

CDR3: CASVHSGSSYNEQFF. CDR3 sequence (DNA): TGTGCCAGCGTCCATAGCGGGAGCTCCTACAATGAGCAGTTCTTC. The rearrangement joins TRBV11-1 to TRBJ2-1, with TRBD2 identical over 9 bases. The V gene end was trimmed by 8 bases and the J gene end by 0 bases; junction bases not matched to a gene: 5. CDR3 length: 15 amino acids. The germline CDR1 and CDR2 sequences are SGHAT and FQDESV (reference sequence).

The chain links TRBV7-9 to TRBJ2-6; D is unresolved. Germline V gives CDR1 SEHNR, CDR2 FQNEAQ (reference sequence). Trimming took 1 base from V and 4 from J, leaving 8 bases between them. This CDR3 is built from 15 residues. CDR3 sequence (DNA): TGTGCCAGCAGCTTAGTGTCAAGCGGGGCCAACGTCCTGACTTTC. Protein: CASSLVSSGANVLTF.

V gene TRBV5-4 combines with J gene TRBJ2-2, with TRBD2 matching 7 bases. Germline loops: CDR1 SGHNT, CDR2 YYREEE (reference sequence). The CDR3 has 15 residues. V was clipped by 4 bases and J by 0 bases; unmatched bases: 3. The CDR3 sequence: CASSRTSANTGELFF. In DNA, the CDR3 is TGTGCCAGCAGCCGCACTAGCGCGAACACCGGGGAGCTGTTTTTT.

The chain employs TRBV4-1 and TRBJ2-5; D call uncertain. This CDR3 region has 13 residues. Germline V lookup: CDR1 MGHRA, CDR2 YSYEKL. Trimming took 0 bases from V and 5 from J, leaving 7 bases between them. CDR3 nucleotide sequence: TGCGCCAGCAGCCAAGAAGTAGTCGAGACCCAGTACTTC. Its protein is CASSQEVVETQYF.

CDR3 protein: CSVVRDRDGLRFF. In DNA form, the CDR3 reads TGCAGCGTGGTCCGGGACAGAGACGGTCTTAGGTTTTTT. The V and J genes are TRBV29-1 and TRBJ1-4, with 7 nucleotides matching TRBD1. The V segment lost 6 bases and the J segment 16 bases; nucleotides outside the gene matches: 17. Germline values: CDR1 SQVTM, CDR2 ANQGSEA. This CDR3 comprises 13 residues.

The chain combines TRBV10-3 with TRBJ2-3; 10 bases are a match to TRBD2. The trim removed 8 bases at V and 4 bases at J, leaving 9 bases unmatched. The CDR3 sequence is 15 residues long. The germline V gene encodes CDR1 ENHRY and CDR2 SYGVKD. The CDR3 spells CAIGTGTSVPDTQYF. The CDR3 DNA reads TGTGCCATCGGAACCGGGACTAGCGTCCCAGATACGCAGTATTTT.

The chain uses TRBV28 and TRBJ2-7, with a possible D match to TRBD2 (5 bases). V was cut by 4 bases and J by 2 bases, with 15 bases left in between. The CDR3 runs to 15 residues. Germline V gene sequence: CDR1 MDHEN, CDR2 SYDVKM. This CDR3 reads CASSSPVGLAYEQYF. The CDR3 coding sequence is TGTGCCAGCAGTTCCCCAGTCGGACTGGCCTACGAGCAGTACTTC.

The V and J genes are TRBV5-1 and TRBJ1-4, with D perhaps matching TRBD1 (6 bases). CDR1 and CDR2 (germline): SGHRS, YFSETQ. This CDR3 has 17 residues. V lost 4 bases, J lost 0 bases, and 16 bases lay in between. CDR3 loop: CASSPGVGWTTNEKLFF. The CDR3 nucleotides read TGCGCCAGCAGCCCAGGGGTTGGTTGGACAACTAATGAAAAACTGTTTTTT.

The DNA of the CDR3 is TGTGCCAGCAGCTTGACAGGGATCACAGATACGCAGTATTTT. Translated: CASSLTGITDTQYF. The chain links TRBV5-4 to TRBJ2-3, with a weak D call TRBD1 (6 bases). The CDR3 totals 14 residues. Trimming removed 1 base from V and 2 bases from J, with 8 bases in between. The V gene's germline CDR1 is SGHNT and CDR2 YYREEE (reference sequence).